These T cell receptor beta chains were read from a single sample in a study of regulatory T cells in long-lasting Graves disease. In TCRdb, the multiplex PCR reads were re-called with MiXCR into one record per CDR3 protein. The repertoire holds fewer than 650,000 distinct CDR3 sequences, with 16% as singletons. These data were also filed under a second study, of T cells in Graves' hyperthyroidism and ophthalmopathy.

Sequencing used peripheral blood mononuclear cells (PBMCs), obtained at new diagnosis, from a patient treated with antithyroid drugs. These receptors all stem from a young man with Graves disease. The CDR3 runs from the conserved cysteine through the conserved F or W. The order of the fields is clone size, D gene, V gene, J gene, CDR3 DNA, CDR3 protein. A D gene is named only where the DNA matches it firmly. Some rows mark clone size as missing; the rest say once, few, many or name a class of expanded clone.

abundance: few; d_gene: .; v_gene: TRBV29-1; j_gene: TRBJ1-1; CDR3nt: TGCAGCGTTGACGGGGAGGGGACTGAAGCTTTCTTT; CDR3aa: CSVDGEGTEAFF
abundance: many; d_gene: .; v_gene: TRBV5-6; j_gene: TRBJ2-7; CDR3nt: TGTGCCAGCAGCTTGGAGGGGAACCCTCGCGAGCAGTACTTC; CDR3aa: CASSLEGNPREQYF
abundance: many; d_gene: .; v_gene: TRBV24-1; j_gene: TRBJ2-3; CDR3nt: TGTGCCACCAGTGATCGTAGCGGAGGCAGCACAGATACGCAGTATTTT; CDR3aa: CATSDRSGGSTDTQYF
abundance: many; d_gene: .; v_gene: TRBV5-1; j_gene: TRBJ2-3; CDR3nt: TGCGCCAGCAGCGGAGGACTGCCAGATACGCAGTATTTT; CDR3aa: CASSGGLPDTQYF
abundance: few; d_gene: .; v_gene: TRBV6-5; j_gene: TRBJ2-3; CDR3nt: TGTGCCAGCAGTTACTCGAGCCCGGGGCAGGGGCACACAGATACGCAGTATTTT; CDR3aa: CASSYSSPGQGHTDTQYF
abundance: .; d_gene: .; v_gene: TRBV5-1; j_gene: TRBJ2-2; CDR3nt: TGCGCCAGCAGCTTACCGGGACTTAGCTCCACCGGGGAGCTGTTTTTT; CDR3aa: CASSLPGLSSTGELFF
abundance: many; d_gene: .; v_gene: TRBV12-3/TRBV12-4; j_gene: TRBJ2-4; CDR3nt: TGTGCCAGCAGCCCAGGGGTTGTAAACATTCAGTACTTC; CDR3aa: CASSPGVVNIQYF
abundance: many; d_gene: .; v_gene: TRBV3-1; j_gene: TRBJ2-2; CDR3nt: TGTGCCAGCAGCCCTAGTAGGAGCGTTCTTGCCGGGGAGCTGTTTTTT; CDR3aa: CASSPSRSVLAGELFF
abundance: many; d_gene: .; v_gene: TRBV5-1; j_gene: TRBJ2-1; CDR3nt: TGCGCCAGCCGTGGGACATCCGCCTACAATGAGCAGTTCTTC; CDR3aa: CASRGTSAYNEQFF
abundance: few; d_gene: TRBD2; v_gene: TRBV5-1; j_gene: TRBJ2-3; CDR3nt: TGCGCCAGCAGCTTTCGCGGGGGAAACACAGATACGCAGTATTTT; CDR3aa: CASSFRGGNTDTQYF
abundance: many; d_gene: .; v_gene: TRBV7-9; j_gene: TRBJ2-2; CDR3nt: TGTGCCAGCAGCTTAGCGGGAACGAACACCGGGGAGCTGTTTTTT; CDR3aa: CASSLAGTNTGELFF
abundance: .; d_gene: TRBD1; v_gene: TRBV20-1; j_gene: TRBJ2-5; CDR3nt: TGCAGTGCTAGAGACGTGGACAGGGACCAAGAGACCCAGTACTTC; CDR3aa: CSARDVDRDQETQYF
abundance: many; d_gene: .; v_gene: TRBV13; j_gene: TRBJ1-1; CDR3nt: TGTGCCAGCAGCCCAGAGACAGGCCTCGGGGTCAAAGAAGCTTTCTTT; CDR3aa: CASSPETGLGVKEAFF
abundance: many; d_gene: .; v_gene: TRBV7-9; j_gene: TRBJ2-3; CDR3nt: TGTGCCAGCAGCTTTAGGATGGGGATTAGCACAGATACGCAGTATTTT; CDR3aa: CASSFRMGISTDTQYF
abundance: many; d_gene: TRBD1; v_gene: TRBV20-1; j_gene: TRBJ2-1; CDR3nt: TGCAGTGCTAGTTTATTCAACCGACAGGGGACGGATGAGCAGTTCTTC; CDR3aa: CSASLFNRQGTDEQFF
abundance: .; d_gene: TRBD1; v_gene: TRBV27; j_gene: TRBJ1-2; CDR3nt: TGTGCCAGCAGTTACCAACCTCGGGACAGTTATGGCTACACCTTC; CDR3aa: CASSYQPRDSYGYTF
abundance: .; d_gene: TRBD1; v_gene: TRBV29-1; j_gene: TRBJ1-1; CDR3nt: TGCAGCGTCCTCTTTTTAGGGGGCGCGGACACTGAAGCTTTCTTT; CDR3aa: CSVLFLGGADTEAFF
abundance: few; d_gene: TRBD1; v_gene: TRBV12-3/TRBV12-4; j_gene: TRBJ1-3; CDR3nt: TGTGCCAGCATCCCATCTCCGGGACAGGGGGTTACTTGGGGAAACACCATATATTTT; CDR3aa: CASIPSPGQGVTWGNTIYF
abundance: many; d_gene: .; v_gene: TRBV3-1; j_gene: TRBJ1-2; CDR3nt: TGTGCCAGCAGCCAAGATCGGGGGCCCACCTATGGCTACACCTTC; CDR3aa: CASSQDRGPTYGYTF
abundance: many; d_gene: .; v_gene: TRBV12-3/TRBV12-4; j_gene: TRBJ2-1; CDR3nt: TGTGCCAGCAGTTTATCCACTAGCCGTAACAATGAGCAGTTCTTC; CDR3aa: CASSLSTSRNNEQFF
abundance: many; d_gene: TRBD1; v_gene: TRBV3-1; j_gene: TRBJ1-1; CDR3nt: TGTGCCGCAGGGGGGGACACTGAAGCTTTCTTT; CDR3aa: CAAGGDTEAFF
abundance: few; d_gene: TRBD2; v_gene: TRBV20-1; j_gene: TRBJ2-5; CDR3nt: TGCAGTGCTACCTTAGCGGGAGAAGCGGAGACCCAGTACTTC; CDR3aa: CSATLAGEAETQYF
abundance: few; d_gene: TRBD2; v_gene: TRBV7-9; j_gene: TRBJ2-3; CDR3nt: TGTGCCAGCAGCTTAGGGCGGGCAGCGGGGCCAGATACGCAGTATTTT; CDR3aa: CASSLGRAAGPDTQYF
abundance: few; d_gene: .; v_gene: TRBV20-1; j_gene: TRBJ2-2; CDR3nt: TGCAGTGCTAGAGAGAGGAGGGGCCAAGGGAACACCGGGGAGCTGTTTTTT; CDR3aa: CSARERRGQGNTGELFF
abundance: .; d_gene: .; v_gene: TRBV27; j_gene: TRBJ2-2; CDR3nt: TGTGCCAGCAGTTTATTAGGGAACCCCGGGGAGCTGTTTTTT; CDR3aa: CASSLLGNPGELFF
abundance: many; d_gene: .; v_gene: TRBV20-1; j_gene: TRBJ1-1; CDR3nt: TGCAGTGCTAGAGATAACTTCCCCCTAGACGCAAGAATGAACACTGAAGCTTTCTTT; CDR3aa: CSARDNFPLDARMNTEAFF
abundance: few; d_gene: .; v_gene: TRBV2; j_gene: TRBJ2-5; CDR3nt: TGTGCCAGCAGTGAAGCCGGACTGGAGGCAGCTGAGACCCAGTACTTC; CDR3aa: CASSEAGLEAAETQYF
abundance: once; d_gene: TRBD2; v_gene: TRBV7-9; j_gene: TRBJ2-3; CDR3nt: TGTGCCAGCATCCTAACTAGCGGGACATTTTCGACGCAGTATTTT; CDR3aa: CASILTSGTFSTQYF
abundance: many; d_gene: TRBD1; v_gene: TRBV12-3/TRBV12-4; j_gene: TRBJ1-2; CDR3nt: TGTGCCAGCAGGACAGGGCATGACTATGGCTACACCTTC; CDR3aa: CASRTGHDYGYTF
abundance: many; d_gene: .; v_gene: TRBV28; j_gene: TRBJ1-1; CDR3nt: TGTGCCAGCAGTTTGAACTTGGTGGGGAACACTGAAGCTTTCTTT; CDR3aa: CASSLNLVGNTEAFF
abundance: many; d_gene: .; v_gene: TRBV30; j_gene: TRBJ2-7; CDR3nt: TGTGCCTGGAGTGGGGCAAGCCACTACGAGCAGTACTTC; CDR3aa: CAWSGASHYEQYF
abundance: many; d_gene: .; v_gene: TRBV30; j_gene: TRBJ1-5; CDR3nt: TGTGCCTGGAGAACAGGGAGTCAGCCCCAGCATTTT; CDR3aa: CAWRTGSQPQHF
abundance: .; d_gene: .; v_gene: TRBV20-1; j_gene: TRBJ2-7; CDR3nt: TGCAGTGCTAACAGCCTGGATCCCTCCTACGAGCAGTACTTC; CDR3aa: CSANSLDPSYEQYF
abundance: .; d_gene: .; v_gene: TRBV4-1; j_gene: TRBJ1-5; CDR3nt: TGCGCCAGCAGCCTTAGGGAGATAAATAATCAGCCCCAGCATTTT; CDR3aa: CASSLREINNQPQHF
abundance: .; d_gene: TRBD1; v_gene: TRBV19; j_gene: TRBJ2-7; CDR3nt: TGTGCCAGTAGTGGACAGGGGGGCAACTACGAGCAGTACTTC; CDR3aa: CASSGQGGNYEQYF
abundance: .; d_gene: .; v_gene: TRBV10-2; j_gene: TRBJ1-2; CDR3nt: TGCGCCAGCGGCAAAGGCACTAACTATGGCTACACCTTC; CDR3aa: CASGKGTNYGYTF
abundance: many; d_gene: TRBD2; v_gene: TRBV3-1; j_gene: TRBJ2-1; CDR3nt: TGTGCCAGCAGCCCGGGACTAGCGGATGGGGATGAGCAGTTCTTC; CDR3aa: CASSPGLADGDEQFF
abundance: few; d_gene: TRBD2; v_gene: TRBV5-4; j_gene: TRBJ2-1; CDR3nt: TGTGCCAGCAATCGGCGGGGGGACAATGAGCAGTTCTTC; CDR3aa: CASNRRGDNEQFF
abundance: many; d_gene: .; v_gene: TRBV10-2; j_gene: TRBJ2-7; CDR3nt: TGCGCCAGCAGTGAATTAGGGGGGGCCGGGGCCTACGAGCAGTACTTC; CDR3aa: CASSELGGAGAYEQYF
abundance: .; d_gene: TRBD1; v_gene: TRBV7-9; j_gene: TRBJ1-4; CDR3nt: TGTGCCAGCAGCCGCCCGGCCGGGACAGGGGGGGAAAAACTGTTTTTT; CDR3aa: CASSRPAGTGGEKLFF
abundance: many; d_gene: .; v_gene: TRBV11-1; j_gene: TRBJ2-3; CDR3nt: TGTGCCAGCAGCTTAGCCCCTCCCCCAGATACGCAGTATTTT; CDR3aa: CASSLAPPPDTQYF
abundance: .; d_gene: TRBD2; v_gene: TRBV7-2; j_gene: TRBJ2-1; CDR3nt: TGTGCCAGCAGCTTCGGGGTGGCTAGCGGGAGTTGGGAGCAGTTCTTC; CDR3aa: CASSFGVASGSWEQFF
abundance: few; d_gene: TRBD2; v_gene: TRBV20-1; j_gene: TRBJ2-1; CDR3nt: TGCAGTGCTCTAAGCGGGAGGGCCTCCAATGAGCAGTTCTTC; CDR3aa: CSALSGRASNEQFF
abundance: .; d_gene: .; v_gene: TRBV9; j_gene: TRBJ1-1; CDR3nt: TGTGCCAGCAGCGTAGACCCCAAGGCCGGAACTGAAGCTTTCTTT; CDR3aa: CASSVDPKAGTEAFF
abundance: many; d_gene: TRBD2; v_gene: TRBV7-9; j_gene: TRBJ2-1; CDR3nt: TGTGCCAGCAGCTTAGGTTTCGGACTAGCGGGGTCACAGTTCTTC; CDR3aa: CASSLGFGLAGSQFF
abundance: many; d_gene: TRBD2; v_gene: TRBV12-5; j_gene: TRBJ2-3; CDR3nt: TGTGCTAGTGGTAACAGCGGGAGTACAGATACGCAGTATTTT; CDR3aa: CASGNSGSTDTQYF
abundance: many; d_gene: .; v_gene: TRBV30; j_gene: TRBJ1-1; CDR3nt: TGTGCCTGGGACAGAATGAACACTGAAGCTTTCTTT; CDR3aa: CAWDRMNTEAFF
abundance: few; d_gene: TRBD2; v_gene: TRBV20-1; j_gene: TRBJ2-3; CDR3nt: TGCAGTGCTAGTCCGGGGGGAGATACGCAGTATTTT; CDR3aa: CSASPGGDTQYF
abundance: few; d_gene: .; v_gene: TRBV2; j_gene: TRBJ1-6; CDR3nt: TGTGCCAGCAGTGACTACCGTTCACCCCTCCACTTT; CDR3aa: CASSDYRSPLHF